This T cell receptor (beta chain) was sequenced during a study of cytomegalovirus exposure and HLA in healthy donors. General study findings and limits: Near-uniform donor sequencing depth was presumed by presence/absence analyses. Later analysis demonstrated an association between a missense DCLRE1C variant and TCR beta V- and J-gene trimming.

60 Vbeta and 13 Jbeta primers were used in PCR. Generated by immunoSEQ multiplex PCR, the TCRdb table keeps only in-frame clones and is missing some. The sample includes fewer than 150,000 clones, around 80% of them seen just once. Germline V gene data show CDR1 as LNHDA and CDR2 as SQIVND (reference sequence). This CDR3 contains 19 residues. V was pared by 0 bases and J by 5 bases, with 10 bases of the junction left unmatched. With respect to this clone: Its antigen is as yet unknown.

V is TRBV19 and J is TRBJ2-1; TRBD2 aligns across 13 bases. The receptor was derived from a middle-aged man in good health and CMV-seropositive. The sample comprised PBMCs. The CDR3 nucleotides read TGTGCCAGTAGTATAGATAAGGGGACTAGCGGGATGAGAGACAATGAGCAGTTCTTC. Protein sequence: CASSIDKGTSGMRDNEQFF.